This T cell receptor beta chain was observed in a study of T cells after yellow fever vaccination. The study, taken as a whole, reports: Bulk-population clonotypes that are abundant could appear as contaminants in FACS-sorted repertoires.

V lost 4 bases and J lost 2, with 10 bases in between. The CDR3 is 14 residues long. CDR1 is LNHDA and CDR2 is SQIVND in the germline V gene (reference sequence). This clonotype appeared a few times. Antigen specificity is unknown. Researchers made TCR cDNA using 5'RACE template switching, and this step added a universal primer site and UMIs. From the 5' RACE reads, TCRdb called clonotypes with MiXCR, one entry per CDR3 protein. The sample lists about 320,000 distinct CDR3 sequences, 3.5% to 5% seen once, with just under 20% in the top ten. This chain uses TRBV19 with TRBJ2-3; the D gene is possibly TRBD2 (5 bases). This TCR was sampled from a young man who received the YFV17D yellow fever vaccine. The sequences come from PBMCs, collected 15 days after the yellow fever booster vaccination. CDR3 in amino acids: CASSTSPNTDTQYF. CDR3 DNA sequence: TGTGCCAGTAGTACTAGCCCTAACACAGATACGCAGTATTTT.